This TCR beta chain is from a study of spatial heterogeneity in lung cancer. Study-level background: Matched bulk RNA-seq yielded a T cell module score, and TCR transcript counts in tumor regions correlated strongly with that score.

Every cDNA TCR molecule received its own unique molecular identifier. TCRdb independently ran MiXCR on the 5' RACE reads; one entry per CDR3 protein. The sample lists more than 2,500 distinct CDR3 sequences, 5.5% to 6% occurring once. In germline, CDR1 is SGHRS, CDR2 YFSETQ. This CDR3 comprises 12 residues. V was trimmed by 0 bases and J by 3 bases, leaving 2 bases between them. Time point indicated: sample taken at primary tumor resection. Untreated early-stage non-small cell lung cancer patients, roughly 72 in total, were the donors. Material for sequencing was whole RNA from tumor, nontumor lung or frozen PBMC, left unsorted. Study conclusions and caveats: Mutation counts in tumors were tracked by counts of expanded intratumoral alpha and beta TCRs.

In this sample, this clonotype turned up many times. Antigen unknown. The sample here was lung tumor tissue, taken at surgery. This receptor was taken from a male donor with early-stage non-small cell lung cancer. The rearrangement joins TRBV5-1 to TRBJ2-3; D is ambiguous. The CDR3 loop reads CASSLATDTQYF. The CDR3 DNA follows: TGCGCCAGCAGCTTGGCGACAGATACGCAGTATTTT. Full variable domain (remainder filled in from reference TRBV5-1 and TRBJ2-3): KAGVTQTPRYLIKTRGQQVTLSCSPISGHRSVSWYQQTPGQGLQFLFEYFSETQRNKGNFPGRFSGRQFSNSRSEMNVSTLELGDSALYLCASSLATDTQYFGPGTRLTVL.